What follows are 12 T cell receptor beta chains derived from one specimen sequenced in a study of T cell responses to AZD1222 COVID-19 vaccine. Repertoires were generated with immunoSEQ multiplex PCR, while TCRdb's copy carries only in-frame clones and drops some. The sample carries fewer than 130,000 clones, approximately 90% recorded once. The sample in question was peripheral blood, obtained 28 days after the second AZD1222 dose. These TCRs come from an adult who received the AZD1222 COVID-19 vaccine.

This chain links TRBV5-1 with TRBJ1-5; the D is unclear. The CDR3 extends over 13 amino acids. The germline gives CDR1 SGHRS, CDR2 YFSETQ. Trimming took off 0 bases at V and 3 bases at J, with 4 bases between the two ends. For the CDR3, the DNA is TGCGCCAGCAGCTTGGGTGCCAATCAGCCCCAGCATTTT. Protein product: CASSLGANQPQHF.

The chain links TRBV6-5 to TRBJ2-1; no clear D gene. Per germline, CDR1 MNHEY and CDR2 SVGAGI. Trimming left V 2 bases short and J 5 bases short, with 10 bases between. CDR3 length: 14 residues. The CDR3 region has the DNA TGTGCCAGCAGTTACAAAGACTTGCACAATGAGCAGTTCTTC. It codes for CASSYKDLHNEQFF.

This chain connects TRBV6-2 or TRBV6-3 to TRBJ2-5; D uncertain. The CDR3 is 13 amino acids. V was pared by 0 bases and J by 4 bases, with 6 bases between. CDR1 and CDR2 from the germline V gene are MNHEY and SVGEGT. This CDR3 is CASSYSTAETQYF. CDR3 DNA: TGTGCCAGCAGTTACTCGACGGCAGAGACCCAGTACTTC.

This chain joins TRBV18 and TRBJ2-7; 9 nucleotides align to TRBD1. V lost 5 bases, J lost 5 bases, and 13 bases stayed unmatched. The CDR3 extends over 16 amino acids. Germline V gene lookup returns CDR1 KGHSH and CDR2 LQKENI. CDR3 region: CASSTIGGTGNHEQYF. CDR3 nucleotide sequence: TGTGCCAGCTCAACTATAGGAGGGACAGGGAACCACGAGCAGTACTTC.

The genes are TRBV3-1 (or the pseudogene TRBV3-2) and TRBJ2-7; TRBD2 matches 14 bases. The J segment lost 4 bases and the V segment lost 9 bases, leaving 8 bases of the junction unmatched. The CDR3 sequence is 15 residues long. Germline lookup yields CDR1 LGHDT and CDR2 YNNKEL (reference sequence). The CDR3 DNA reads as TGTGCCAGTCGACTAGCGGGAGGGGGACCGTACGAGCAGTACTTC. This encodes CASRLAGGGPYEQYF.

CDR3 residues: CASREPGQGIAGELFF. In DNA form, the CDR3 reads TGTGCCAGCAGAGAACCGGGACAGGGAATAGCAGGGGAGCTGTTTTTT. This chain connects TRBV25-1 to TRBJ2-2; 9 nucleotides align to TRBD1. J lost 8 bases, V lost 6 bases, and 13 bases had no gene match. Germline CDR1 MGHDK, CDR2 SYGVNS. The CDR3 loop spans 16 amino acids.

This sequence joins TRBV4-1 and TRBJ2-3, with a weak D call TRBD1 (6 bases). Between the trimmed V and J ends, which lost 0 bases and 2 bases, there was a span of 12 bases. This CDR3 spans 16 amino acids. Germline CDR1 MGHRA, CDR2 YSYEKL. DNA for the CDR3: TGCGCCAGCAGCCAAGAACAGGGATCTCCCACAGATACGCAGTATTTT. This codes for CASSQEQGSPTDTQYF.

A few counts support this clone. The chain joins TRBV19 to TRBJ2-2, with 8 bases lining up with TRBD1. CDR1 is LNHDA and CDR2 is SQIVND in the germline V gene (reference sequence). The CDR3 is made up of 17 amino acids. J gave up 2 bases and V 4 bases, and 9 bases lay outside the gene matches. The CDR3 sequence: CASSRLPGQANTGELFF. CDR3 in DNA: TGTGCCAGTAGTAGACTACCGGGACAGGCAAACACCGGGGAGCTGTTTTTT.

The chain uses TRBV5-6 and TRBJ2-2; 11 bases line up with TRBD2. This CDR3 has 16 amino acids. Germline CDR1 and CDR2: SGHDT and YYEEEE. V dropped 0 bases and J dropped 5; count of bases not matched to a gene: 3. This chain's CDR3 is CASSLAIAGGTGELFF. CDR3 DNA sequence: TGTGCCAGCAGCTTGGCCATAGCGGGAGGGACCGGGGAGCTGTTTTTT.

The rearrangement links TRBV6-5 to TRBJ2-1; TRBD1 agrees at 9 bases. Germline values: CDR1 MNHEY, CDR2 SVGAGI. V lost 4 bases to trimming and J lost 3 bases; unmatched junction nucleotides: 7. The CDR3 contains 16 residues. The CDR3 coding sequence is TGTGCCAGCAGTTCCCTGGGACAGGGTCACTACAATGAGCAGTTCTTC. It codes for CASSSLGQGHYNEQFF.

The chain links TRBV6-6 to TRBJ1-2; D is possibly TRBD1 (5 bases). This CDR3 comprises 14 residues. The V and J ends lost 6 bases and 2 bases respectively, with 13 bases between them. From germline, CDR1 is MNHNY and CDR2 SVGAGI (reference sequence). CDR3 protein: CASSPDGGNYGYTF. As DNA, the CDR3 is TGTGCCAGCAGCCCCGACGGGGGAAACTATGGCTACACCTTC.

The chain recombines TRBV10-3 with TRBJ2-5; 10 nucleotides agree with TRBD2. The CDR3 covers 16 residues. Germline V CDR1 and CDR2: ENHRY, SYGVKD. The V gene end was trimmed by 2 bases and the J gene end by 4 bases; junction bases not matched to a gene: 7. The CDR3 loop reads CAISETGAGGAETQYF. DNA of the CDR3: TGTGCCATCAGTGAGACCGGAGCGGGAGGGGCAGAGACCCAGTACTTC.